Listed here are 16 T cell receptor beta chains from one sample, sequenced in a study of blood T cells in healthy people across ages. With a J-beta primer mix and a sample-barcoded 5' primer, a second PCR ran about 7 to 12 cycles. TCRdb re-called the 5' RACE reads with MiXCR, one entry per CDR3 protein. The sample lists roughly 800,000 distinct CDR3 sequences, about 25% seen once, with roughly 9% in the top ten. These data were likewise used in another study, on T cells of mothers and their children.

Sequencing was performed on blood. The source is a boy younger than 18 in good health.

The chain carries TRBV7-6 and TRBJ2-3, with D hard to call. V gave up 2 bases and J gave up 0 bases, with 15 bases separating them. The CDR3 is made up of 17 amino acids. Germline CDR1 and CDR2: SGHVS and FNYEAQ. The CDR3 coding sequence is TGTGCCAGCAGCTTACAACCACCGGGTAGGAGCACAGATACGCAGTATTTT. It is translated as CASSLQPPGRSTDTQYF.

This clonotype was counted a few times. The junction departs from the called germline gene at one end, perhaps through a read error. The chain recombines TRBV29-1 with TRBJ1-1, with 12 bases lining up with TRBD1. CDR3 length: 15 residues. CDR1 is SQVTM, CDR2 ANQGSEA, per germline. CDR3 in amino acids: CSVGGQGAENTEAFF. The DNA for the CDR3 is TGCAGCGTTGGGGGACAGGGGGCCGAGAACACTGAAGCGTTCTTT.

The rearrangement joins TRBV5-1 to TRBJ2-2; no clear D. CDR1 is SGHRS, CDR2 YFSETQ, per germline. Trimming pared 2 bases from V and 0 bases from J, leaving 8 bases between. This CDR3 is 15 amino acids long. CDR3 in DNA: TGCGCCAGCAGCTTTGTAGCAGCGAACACCGGGGAGCTGTTTTTT. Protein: CASSFVAANTGELFF. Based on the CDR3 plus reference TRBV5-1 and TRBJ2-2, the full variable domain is KAGVTQTPRYLIKTRGQQVTLSCSPISGHRSVSWYQQTPGQGLQFLFEYFSETQRNKGNFPGRFSGRQFSNSRSEMNVSTLELGDSALYLCASSFVAANTGELFFGEGSRLTVL.

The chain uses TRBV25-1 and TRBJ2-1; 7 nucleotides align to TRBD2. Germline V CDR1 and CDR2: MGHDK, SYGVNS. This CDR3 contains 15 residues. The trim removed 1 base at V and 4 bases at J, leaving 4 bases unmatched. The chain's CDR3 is CASSESQREYNEQFF. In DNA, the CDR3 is TGTGCCAGCAGTGAATCCCAGCGGGAATACAATGAGCAGTTCTTC.

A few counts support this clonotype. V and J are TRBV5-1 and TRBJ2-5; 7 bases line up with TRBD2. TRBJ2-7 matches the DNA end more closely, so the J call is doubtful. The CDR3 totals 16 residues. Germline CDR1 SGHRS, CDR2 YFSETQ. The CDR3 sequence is CASSPGGTGGSYEQYF. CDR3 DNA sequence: TGCGCCAGCAGCCCCGGCGGAACGGGGGGATCATACGAGCAGTACTTC.

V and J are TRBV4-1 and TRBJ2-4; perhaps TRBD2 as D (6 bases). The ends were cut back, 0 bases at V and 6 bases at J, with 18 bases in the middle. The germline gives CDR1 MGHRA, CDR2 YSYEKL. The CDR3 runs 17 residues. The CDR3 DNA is TGCGCCAGCAGCCAAGAACTCCACTCACGGGGGTTAAACATTCAGTACTTC. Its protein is CASSQELHSRGLNIQYF.

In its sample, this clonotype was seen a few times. The chain's CDR3 is CASNRGGQNTEAFF. In DNA, the CDR3 is TGCGCCAGTAACCGAGGGGGACAGAACACTGAAGCTTTCTTT. The chain has TRBV5-1 and TRBJ1-1; D may be TRBD1 (6 bases). Deletions cut 8 bases from V and 1 base from J, with 15 bases between. CDR1 and CDR2 (germline): SGHRS, YFSETQ. The CDR3 length is 14 residues.

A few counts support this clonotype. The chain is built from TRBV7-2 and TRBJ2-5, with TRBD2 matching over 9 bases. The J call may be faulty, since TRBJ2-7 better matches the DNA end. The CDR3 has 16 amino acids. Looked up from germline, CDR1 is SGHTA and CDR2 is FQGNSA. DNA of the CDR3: TGTGCCAGCAGCTCACCTAGCGGGATTAGCTCCTACGAGCAGTACTTC. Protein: CASSSPSGISSYEQYF.

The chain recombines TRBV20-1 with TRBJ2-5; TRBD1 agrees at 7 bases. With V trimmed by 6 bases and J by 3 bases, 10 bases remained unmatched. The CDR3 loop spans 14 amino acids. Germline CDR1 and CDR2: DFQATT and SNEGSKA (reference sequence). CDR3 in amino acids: CSAIKSGTEETQYF. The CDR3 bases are TGCAGTGCCATAAAGTCCGGGACAGAAGAGACCCAGTACTTC.

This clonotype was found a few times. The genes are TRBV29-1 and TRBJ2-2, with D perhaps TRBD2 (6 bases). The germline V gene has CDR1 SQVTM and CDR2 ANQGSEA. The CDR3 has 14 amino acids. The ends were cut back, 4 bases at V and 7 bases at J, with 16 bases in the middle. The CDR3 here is CSVAGRLGGGELFF. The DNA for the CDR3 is TGCAGCGTTGCCGGCAGGTTGGGGGGCGGGGAGCTGTTTTTT.

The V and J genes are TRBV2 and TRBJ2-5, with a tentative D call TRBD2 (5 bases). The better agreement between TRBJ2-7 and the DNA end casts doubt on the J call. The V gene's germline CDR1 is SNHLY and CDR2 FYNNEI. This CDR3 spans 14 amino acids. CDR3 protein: CASTGGLGAYEQYF. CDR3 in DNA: TGTGCCAGCACAGGAGGCCTGGGAGCTTACGAGCAGTACTTC.

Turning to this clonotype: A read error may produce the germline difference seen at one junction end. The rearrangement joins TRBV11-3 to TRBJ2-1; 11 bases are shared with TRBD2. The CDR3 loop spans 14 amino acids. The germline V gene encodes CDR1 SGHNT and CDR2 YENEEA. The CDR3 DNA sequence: TGTGCTAGCAGCTCGACTAGCGGGGTCAATGAGCAGTTCTTC. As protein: CASSSTSGVNEQFF.

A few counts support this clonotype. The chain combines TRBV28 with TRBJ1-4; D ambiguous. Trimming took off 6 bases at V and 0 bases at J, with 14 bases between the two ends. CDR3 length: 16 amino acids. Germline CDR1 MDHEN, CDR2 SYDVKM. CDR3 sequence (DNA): TGTGCCAGCAGCCTAATAGACCGGGCAACTAATGAAAAACTGTTTTTT. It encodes CASSLIDRATNEKLFF.

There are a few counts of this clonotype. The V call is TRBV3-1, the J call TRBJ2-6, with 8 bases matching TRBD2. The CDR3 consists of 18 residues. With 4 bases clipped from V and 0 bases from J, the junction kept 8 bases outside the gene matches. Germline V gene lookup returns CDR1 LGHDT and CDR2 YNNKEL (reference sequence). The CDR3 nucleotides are TGTGCCAGCAGCCCGCCGGGACTAGGTAGCTCTGGGGCCAACGTCCTGACTTTC. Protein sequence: CASSPPGLGSSGANVLTF.

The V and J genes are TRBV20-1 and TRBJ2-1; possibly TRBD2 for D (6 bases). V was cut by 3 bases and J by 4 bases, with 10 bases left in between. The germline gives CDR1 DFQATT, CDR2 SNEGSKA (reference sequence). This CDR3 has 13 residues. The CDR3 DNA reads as TGCAGTGCTAGGGACTACAATTACAATGAGCAGTTCTTC. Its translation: CSARDYNYNEQFF.

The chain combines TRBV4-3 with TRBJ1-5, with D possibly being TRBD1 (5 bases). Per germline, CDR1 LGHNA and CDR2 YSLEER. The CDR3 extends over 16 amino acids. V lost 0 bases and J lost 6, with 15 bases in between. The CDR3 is CASSQDIGDSPQPQHF. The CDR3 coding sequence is TGCGCCAGCAGCCAAGATATCGGGGACTCTCCTCAGCCCCAGCATTTT.